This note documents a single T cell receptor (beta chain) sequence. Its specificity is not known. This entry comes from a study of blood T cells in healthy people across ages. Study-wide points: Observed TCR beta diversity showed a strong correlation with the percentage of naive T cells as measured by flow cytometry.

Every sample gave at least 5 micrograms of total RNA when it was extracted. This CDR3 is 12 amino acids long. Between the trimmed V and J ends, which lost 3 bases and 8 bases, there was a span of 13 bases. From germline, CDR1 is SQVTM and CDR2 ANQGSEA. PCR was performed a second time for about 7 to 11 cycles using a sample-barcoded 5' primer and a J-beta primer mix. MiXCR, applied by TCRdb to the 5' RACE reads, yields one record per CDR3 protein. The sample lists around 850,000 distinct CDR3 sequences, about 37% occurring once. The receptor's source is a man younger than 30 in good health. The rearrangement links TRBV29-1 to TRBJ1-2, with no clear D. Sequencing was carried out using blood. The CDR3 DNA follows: TGCAGCGTTGATCCCGGGCTTGGGGGCTACACCTTC. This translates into CSVDPGLGGYTF. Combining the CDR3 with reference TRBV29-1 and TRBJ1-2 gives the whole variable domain SAVISQKPSRDICQRGTSLTIQCQVDSQVTMMFWYRQQPGQSLTLIATANQGSEATYESGFVIDKFPISRPNLTFSTLTVSNMSPEDSSIYLCSVDPGLGGYTFGSGTRLTVV.